The clone carrying this T cell receptor (beta chain) was seen more than once but under ten times. This sample stems from a study of CD8 T cells in Susac syndrome. With random hexamers, roughly 0.45 to 1 ug RNA was reverse transcribed. Multiplex PCR with immunoSEQ amplified the TCR beta CDR3 across 54 Vbeta and 13 Jbeta. One entry per CDR3 protein results from TCRdb running MiXCR on the immunoSEQ multiplex PCR reads. The repertoire holds hundreds of thousands of distinct CDR3 sequences, with 80% to 95% as singletons. From blood CD8+ and CD4+ T cells, TCR beta sequences were generated. Relapsing-remitting disease, either stable or active, was present in the multiple sclerosis controls, who were treatment-naive patients. The CDR3 has 13 amino acids. Germline V gene lookup returns CDR1 KGHDR and CDR2 SFDVKD. The V end lost 6 bases, the J end lost 7 bases, and 11 bases lay between the germline ends.

V and J are TRBV24-1 and TRBJ2-2; D is possibly TRBD1 (6 bases). The receptor was isolated from a human donor with multiple sclerosis. The specimen sequenced was CD4+ T cells from PBMCs. The CDR3 coding sequence is TGTGCCACCAGTTGGGGGCGCAGCGGGGAGCTGTTTTTT. Residues: CATSWGRSGELFF.